This T cell receptor beta chain stems from a study of regulatory T cells in long-lasting Graves disease. General observations from the study: Thyroid tissue went unstudied; only peripheral blood was examined. Persistent disease preferred TRBV28, TRBJ1-2 and TRBJ2-5; new disease, TRBV20-1 and TRBJ2-1.

V gave up 3 bases and J gave up 2 bases, with 12 bases separating them. The CDR3 has 15 amino acids. Germline V gene lookup returns CDR1 KGHSH and CDR2 LQKENI. About this clonotype: No antigen is known for it.

The sample's time point: newly diagnosed GD, antithyroid drugs for less than 3 months. After RNA was extracted from PBMCs, the TCR library was made from it. By American Thyroid Association guidelines, Graves' disease was diagnosed in the cohort. Through Arm-PCR of CDR3 regions and iRepertoire HTBI primers, TCR beta libraries were built. TCRdb fed the multiplex PCR reads into MiXCR, producing one record per CDR3 protein. This sample has over 350,000 distinct CDR3 sequences, with 14% found just once. Separately, the same data were catalogued under a study of T cells in Graves' hyperthyroidism and ophthalmopathy. As that report states: Thyroid ultrasound and orbital computed tomography, with clinical symptoms and serum thyroxine and TRAb, informed diagnoses.

V usage is TRBV18 and J usage is TRBJ2-3, with unresolved D. This clonotype was obtained from a woman aged 50 to 60 with Graves disease. The input for sequencing was peripheral blood mononuclear cells (PBMCs), taken at new diagnosis, from a patient treated with antithyroid drugs. CDR3 protein: CASSPQPTITDTQYF. The CDR3 DNA follows: TGTGCCAGCTCACCCCAGCCTACAATCACAGATACGCAGTATTTT.